Listed below are T cell receptor beta chains from one sample, sequenced in a study of blood T cell repertoires in COVID-19. Assay: immunoSEQ multiplex PCR; the TCRdb copy retains only in-frame clones and omits some. Found here are a few hundred thousand clones, around 84% of them singletons; the top ten hold 10%. The sequenced sample was PBMCs or T cells enriched from blood (not recorded which). The receptors come from a woman aged 18-29 years who had recovered from COVID-19. The CDR3 runs from the conserved cysteine through the conserved F or W. Fields, in order: J gene, V gene, CDR3 protein.

TRBJ1-5 | TRBV21-1 | CASSRPCNQFNQPQHF
TRBJ1-1 | TRBV11-2 | CASSFPSRNTEAFF
TRBJ2-5 | TRBV24-1 | CAITGMEGGFLQETQYF
TRBJ2-6 | TRBV5-4 | CASSSGQGASGANVLTF
TRBJ1-5 | TRBV2 | CASSVRRNQPQHF
TRBJ2-7 | TRBV20-1 | CSASPTRLSGRLHYEQYF
TRBJ2-2 | TRBV6-5 | CASSYSRNTGELFF
TRBJ1-1 | TRBV10-3 | CAISVQGENTEAFF
TRBJ1-6 | TRBV28 | CASRDSSGSYNSPLHF
TRBJ1-1 | TRBV11-2 | CASSLGLLGHPNTEAFF
TRBJ1-6 | TRBV7-3 | CASSYDGGNSPLHF
TRBJ1-1 | TRBV5-4 | CASSLDRGNTEAFF
TRBJ1-5 | TRBV7-8 | CASSLAWDRVSNQPQHF
TRBJ2-2 | TRBV6-6 | CASKQATGDTGELFF
TRBJ1-5 | TRBV12-5 | CASGLTDNQPQHF
TRBJ1-1 | TRBV15 | CATSRAGGPTEAFF
TRBJ1-3 | TRBV19 | CASRGTGRGNTIYF
TRBJ2-1 | TRBV10-3 | CAISENRVNEQFF
TRBJ1-1 | TRBV28 | CASSPTSALNTEAFF
TRBJ2-5 | TRBV7-9 | CASSERQGNQETQYF
TRBJ1-6 | TRBV6-5 | CASRPQGTPSPLHF
TRBJ1-2 | TRBV30 | CAWTQGTGNYGYTF
TRBJ2-3 | TRBV14 | CASSHTGGQPSTDTQYF
TRBJ1-2 | TRBV6-5 | CASQTGGTYGYTF
TRBJ1-5 | TRBV30 | CAWSAPGQSNQPQHF
TRBJ2-1 | TRBV7-6 | CASSEGGEQFF
TRBJ1-3 | TRBV10-3 | CAISGWTGVGNTIYF
TRBJ1-4 | TRBV6-5 | CASSYGGDLGEKLFF
TRBJ1-3 | TRBV5-4 | CASSRDPSGNTIYF
TRBJ1-1 | TRBV29-1 | CSGRGRDRPEAFF
TRBJ1-5 | TRBV19 | CASSIDWGGNQPQHF
TRBJ1-2 | TRBV19 | CASSMDGQADHGYTF
TRBJ2-7 | TRBV11-2 | CASSSRGLWTRGAYEQYF
TRBJ1-5 | TRBV19 | CASAPGLFTVGNQPQHF
TRBJ2-7 | TRBV9 | CASSPRGQKSSYEQYF
TRBJ1-2 | TRBV5-8 | CASSPRGGIYGYTF
TRBJ1-1 | TRBV9 | CASSAPSPDTEAFF
TRBJ2-1 | TRBV29-1 | CSVDQGQGIEQFF
TRBJ2-3 | TRBV27 | CASSLGLAGGLADTQYF
TRBJ1-2 | TRBV30 | CASHPAFGGKGYTF
TRBJ2-7 | TRBV25-1 | CASSDGTTYEQYF
TRBJ1-2 | TRBV2 | CASSVTWEAYGYTF
TRBJ2-7 | TRBV4-1 | CASSQEGGGSYEQYF
TRBJ2-7 | TRBV27 | CATRRGVAGDHEQYF
TRBJ1-1 | TRBV30 | CAWSVSLEGLTRFGAFF